Sequencing of this T cell receptor beta chain was carried out in a study of blood T cell repertoires in COVID-19. Original handling: Quantification of nucleated cells was approximated via reference gene primer amplification. Profiled with immunoSEQ multiplex PCR; TCRdb holds only in-frame clones, not every one. From that table come the V and J calls and clone size; the DNA was used to work out D and trimming. This table has approximately 30,000 clones, roughly nine tenths appearing once. This CDR3 is built from 15 residues. V lost 2 bases to trimming and J lost 1 base, with 6 bases between them. CDR1 is PRHDT and CDR2 is FYEKMQ in the germline V gene (reference sequence).

This clonotype was sampled from a human donor in a cohort sampled during active COVID-19. The chain carries TRBV13 and TRBJ2-6, with a possible D match to TRBD2 (5 bases). Sample: peripheral blood. The CDR3 nucleotides read TGTGCCAGCAGCTTATCGGGGTCTGGGGCCAACGTCCTGACTTTC. Its protein product is CASSLSGSGANVLTF.